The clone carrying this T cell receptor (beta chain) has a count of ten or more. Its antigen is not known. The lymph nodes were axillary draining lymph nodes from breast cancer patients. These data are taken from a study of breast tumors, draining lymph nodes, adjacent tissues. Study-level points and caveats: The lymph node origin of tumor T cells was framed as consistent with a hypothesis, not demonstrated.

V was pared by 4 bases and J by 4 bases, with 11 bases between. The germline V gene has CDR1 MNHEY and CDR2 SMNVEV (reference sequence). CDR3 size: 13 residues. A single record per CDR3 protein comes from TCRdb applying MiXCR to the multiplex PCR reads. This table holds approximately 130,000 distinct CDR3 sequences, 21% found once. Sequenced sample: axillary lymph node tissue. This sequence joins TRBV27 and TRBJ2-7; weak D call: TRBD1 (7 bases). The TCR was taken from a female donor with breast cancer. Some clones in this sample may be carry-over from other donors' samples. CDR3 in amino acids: CASSSTGRYEQYF. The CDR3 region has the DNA TGTGCCAGCAGTTCGACAGGGAGGTACGAGCAGTACTTC.